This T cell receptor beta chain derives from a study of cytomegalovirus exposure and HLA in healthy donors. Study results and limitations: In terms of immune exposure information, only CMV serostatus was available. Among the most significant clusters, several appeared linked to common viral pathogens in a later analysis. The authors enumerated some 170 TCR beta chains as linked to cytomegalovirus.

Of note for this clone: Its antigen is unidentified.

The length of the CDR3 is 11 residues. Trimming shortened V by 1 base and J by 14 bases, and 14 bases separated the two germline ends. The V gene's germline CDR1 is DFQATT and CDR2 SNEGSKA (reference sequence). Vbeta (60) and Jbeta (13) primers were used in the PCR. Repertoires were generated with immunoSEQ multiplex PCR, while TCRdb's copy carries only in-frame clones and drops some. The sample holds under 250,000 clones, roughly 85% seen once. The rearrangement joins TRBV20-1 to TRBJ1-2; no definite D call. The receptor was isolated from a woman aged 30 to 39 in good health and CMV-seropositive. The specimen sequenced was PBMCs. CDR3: CSARVARHQTF. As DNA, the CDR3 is TGCAGTGCTAGAGTGGCCCGACACCAAACCTTC.